These 32 T cell receptor beta chains came from one sample sequenced in a study of vaccination effects on CD4 cells after COVID-19. Which antigens these TCRs recognize remains unknown. ViraFEST expansion of antigen-specific CD4+ T cells with viral peptide pools preceded sequencing. The culture ran for around nine days before CD4+ T cells were isolated. Vaccine recipients, nucleocapsid antibody negative, had no prior SARS-CoV-2 infection. Assay: immunoSEQ multiplex PCR; the TCRdb copy retains only in-frame clones and omits some. The repertoire holds some 22,000 clones, roughly four fifths seen once, with 5% in the top ten. The input for sequencing was CD4+ T cells from PBMCs cultured with SARS-CoV-2 spike peptides, taken before COVID-19 vaccination. Receptor source: a human donor who received a COVID-19 vaccine.

The chain employs TRBV5-1 and TRBJ2-1; 13 bases align to TRBD2. Germline V gene lookup returns CDR1 SGHRS and CDR2 YFSETQ. J gave up 6 bases and V 4 bases, and 7 bases lay outside the gene matches. The CDR3 extends over 16 amino acids. CDR3 in DNA: TGCGCCAGCAGCCCAGGGACTAGCGGGAACTTCAATGAGCAGTTCTTC. It codes for CASSPGTSGNFNEQFF.

CDR3 nucleotides: TGCGCCAGCAGCCCCTGGGGTGTAGGGGCCCAGCATTTT. This sequence encodes CASSPWGVGAQHF. The chain has TRBV5-1 and TRBJ1-5; D is possibly TRBD1 (5 bases). There are 13 residues in the CDR3. Trimming left V 4 bases short and J 11 bases short, with 16 bases between. Germline CDR1 reads SGHRS; CDR2 reads YFSETQ.

The table lists this clone with a count of one. The chain uses TRBV5-4 and TRBJ2-7; TRBD2 agrees at 13 bases. Germline trimming cut 4 bases from V and 3 bases from J; bases unmatched to any gene: 10. CDR1 SGHNT and CDR2 YYREEE come from the germline V gene (reference sequence). This CDR3 spans 17 amino acids. The CDR3 region is CASSPTSGRAQIYEQYF. The CDR3 DNA sequence: TGTGCCAGCAGCCCAACTAGCGGGAGGGCCCAAATCTACGAGCAGTACTTC.

This rearrangement joins TRBV6-5 to TRBJ2-3; D is unresolved. CDR3 size: 13 residues. V was cut by 6 bases and J by 5 bases, with 12 bases left in between. Germline loops: CDR1 MNHEY, CDR2 SVGAGI. In nucleotides, the CDR3 is TGTGCCAGCAGCGATAGGCCCCTAGATACGCAGTATTTT. Residues: CASSDRPLDTQYF.

The rearrangement joins TRBV5-1 to TRBJ2-1; D may be TRBD1 (6 bases). The V gene lost 7 bases and the J gene lost 9 bases, with 11 bases spanning the gap. Per germline, CDR1 SGHRS and CDR2 YFSETQ. The CDR3 runs 11 residues. CDR3 sequence (DNA): TGCGCCAGCCGGACGGACAGTGAGCAGTTCTTC. Residues: CASRTDSEQFF.

The V call is TRBV27, the J call TRBJ2-3; no clear D. The CDR3 contains 16 residues. The V and J ends lost 1 base and 0 bases respectively, with 11 bases between them. The germline CDR1 and CDR2 sequences are MNHEY and SMNVEV (reference sequence). The CDR3 nucleotides are TGTGCCAGCAGTTTATATGCCGGAGAAAGCACAGATACGCAGTATTTT. Translating it yields CASSLYAGESTDTQYF.

This clone was seen only once. This chain links TRBV5-1 with TRBJ1-3, with a possible D match to TRBD1 (6 bases). The CDR3 spans 15 residues. V lost 0 bases to trimming and J lost 0 bases, with 7 bases between them. From germline, CDR1 is SGHRS and CDR2 YFSETQ. The CDR3 sequence is CASSLGTVSGNTIYF. As DNA, the CDR3 is TGCGCCAGCAGCTTGGGGACAGTCTCTGGAAACACCATATATTTT.

The V call is TRBV19, the J call TRBJ2-3, with D perhaps matching TRBD2 (7 bases). CDR3 length equals 16 residues. V shed 1 base and J shed 4 bases, with 15 bases lying between them. CDR1 and CDR2 (germline): LNHDA, SQIVND (reference sequence). For the CDR3, the DNA is TGTGCCAGTAGTATAGGGGGGCGGGGGACCCCAGATACGCAGTATTTT. The encoded protein is CASSIGGRGTPDTQYF.

This clone was counted between two and nine times. The V gene is TRBV9, the J gene TRBJ2-5, with TRBD2 matching over 11 bases. The CDR3 spans 14 residues. The trim removed 1 base at V and 4 bases at J, leaving 0 bases unmatched. Per germline, CDR1 SGDLS and CDR2 YYNGEE. The DNA of the CDR3 is TGTGCCAGCAGCGTAACTAGCGGGGGAGAGACCCAGTACTTC. This translates into CASSVTSGGETQYF. The variable domain in full, with the rest retrieved from reference TRBV9 and TRBJ2-5, is DSGVTQTPKHLITATGQRVTLRCSPRSGDLSVYWYQQSLDQGLQFLIQYYNGEERAKGNILERFSAQQFPDLHSELNLSSLELGDSALYFCASSVTSGGETQYFGPGTRLLVL.

CDR3 protein: CASSLTGTAAYEQYF. The CDR3 bases are TGTGCCAGCAGTTTAACCGGGACAGCGGCCTACGAGCAGTACTTC. The chain recombines TRBV27 with TRBJ2-7; 7 nucleotides align to TRBD1. Trimming cost V 2 bases and J 2 bases; bases outside gene matches: 6. The CDR3 loop spans 15 amino acids. Germline CDR1 MNHEY, CDR2 SMNVEV (reference sequence).

V usage is TRBV3-1 (or the pseudogene TRBV3-2) and J usage is TRBJ2-1; the D is unclear. Between the trimmed V and J ends, which lost 1 base and 7 bases, there was a span of 11 bases. Germline V gene data show CDR1 as LGHDT and CDR2 as YNNKEL (reference sequence). The length of the CDR3 is 14 residues. The CDR3 loop is CASSQGPATNEQFF. The CDR3 nucleotides are TGTGCCAGCAGCCAAGGGCCAGCCACTAATGAGCAGTTCTTC.

In nucleotides, the CDR3 is TGTGCCAGCTCACCACCCGGACTAGCGGGGGGGCGAGGTGAGCAGTTCTTC. This encodes CASSPPGLAGGRGEQFF. The V call is TRBV18, the J call TRBJ2-1; 15 bases agree with TRBD2. The ends lost 0 bases at V and 9 bases at J; junction bases unmatched: 6. Germline V gene sequence: CDR1 KGHSH, CDR2 LQKENI. The CDR3 runs to 17 residues.

The rearrangement joins TRBV6-5 to TRBJ2-1; 8 bases are a match to TRBD2. V lost 5 bases to trimming and J lost 0 bases; unmatched junction nucleotides: 3. CDR1 is MNHEY and CDR2 is SVGAGI in the germline V gene. This CDR3 spans 15 amino acids. The CDR3, as DNA: TGTGCCAGCAGTATGGGACTAGTCTCCTACAATGAGCAGTTCTTC. It translates to CASSMGLVSYNEQFF.

The genes are TRBV20-1 and TRBJ1-5; D remains ambiguous. V lost 3 bases and J 4 bases, leaving 13 bases between the germline ends. CDR1 is DFQATT and CDR2 is SNEGSKA in the germline V gene (reference sequence). The CDR3 extends over 14 amino acids. The CDR3 here is CSASIPGRNQPQHF. DNA for the CDR3: TGCAGTGCTAGTATCCCGGGTAGGAATCAGCCCCAGCATTTT.

This clone has only a few counts. The J gene is TRBJ2-1, the V gene TRBV29-1; 15 positions match TRBD2. Germline values: CDR1 SQVTM, CDR2 ANQGSEA. The V and J ends lost 6 bases and 12 bases, in that order; junction bases with no gene match: 9. The CDR3 is made up of 14 amino acids. This chain's CDR3 is CSVHQGLAGGGQFF. In nucleotides, the CDR3 is TGCAGCGTGCATCAGGGACTAGCGGGAGGAGGGCAGTTCTTC.

The CDR3 DNA reads TGCGCCAGCAGCTTGTCCCGGGACTCTATCCGGGGGTATTTT. Amino acids: CASSLSRDSIRGYF. The gene calls are TRBV5-1 and TRBJ2-3; weak D call: TRBD2 (6 bases). This CDR3 region has 14 residues. The germline gives CDR1 SGHRS, CDR2 YFSETQ. Trimming cost V 1 base and J 14 bases, with 20 bases left between them. The full variable domain, its missing parts supplied by reference TRBV5-1 and TRBJ2-3, is KAGVTQTPRYLIKTRGQQVTLSCSPISGHRSVSWYQQTPGQGLQFLFEYFSETQRNKGNFPGRFSGRQFSNSRSEMNVSTLELGDSALYLCASSLSRDSIRGYFGPGTRLTVL.

This clone was counted between two and nine times. This sequence joins TRBV3-1 (or the pseudogene TRBV3-2) and TRBJ1-6, with 8 bases lining up with TRBD1. This CDR3 spans 14 amino acids. Losses at the gene ends were 4 bases for V and 7 bases for J; bases not matched to a gene: 3. Germline CDR1 and CDR2: LGHDT and YNNKEL (reference sequence). The CDR3 sequence is CASSRQGSNSPLHF. Here the CDR3 DNA reads TGTGCCAGCAGCCGACAGGGGTCCAATTCACCCCTCCACTTT.

This sequence joins TRBV19 and TRBJ1-2; 9 nucleotides match TRBD1. Looked up from germline, CDR1 is LNHDA and CDR2 is SQIVND (reference sequence). CDR3 size: 13 residues. Trimming removed 3 bases from V and 6 bases from J; junction bases left unmatched: 2. The CDR3 coding sequence is TGTGCCAGTAGTATCCGACAGGGGGATGGCTACACCTTC. This translates into CASSIRQGDGYTF.

The CDR3 loop is CASSLGGQGSNQPQHF. For the CDR3, the DNA is TGTGCCAGCAGCCTTGGGGGGCAAGGTAGCAATCAGCCCCAGCATTTT. J is TRBJ1-5 and V is TRBV3-1 (or the pseudogene TRBV3-2); D is possibly TRBD1 (6 bases). From germline, CDR1 is LGHDT and CDR2 YNNKEL (reference sequence). V gave up 4 bases and J gave up 0 bases, with 13 bases separating them. The CDR3 is made up of 16 amino acids.

The V call is TRBV20-1, the J call TRBJ2-5; no clear D. V was shortened by 7 bases and J by 2 bases, with 8 bases between the two germline ends. The CDR3 is 11 residues long. Germline CDR1 is DFQATT and CDR2 is SNEGSKA (reference sequence). For the CDR3, the DNA is TGCAGTGTTAAAGCACAAGAGACCCAGTACTTC. Translating it yields CSVKAQETQYF.

The table lists this clone with a count of one. The chain links TRBV7-2 to TRBJ1-3, with TRBD1 as a possible D gene (5 bases). Germline V lookup: CDR1 SGHTA, CDR2 FQGNSA. CDR3 length: 13 amino acids. Trimming removed 3 bases from V and 4 bases from J, with 7 bases in between. CDR3 sequence (DNA): TGTGCCAGCAGCTTGGGGGGAGGAAACACCATATATTTT. This encodes CASSLGGGNTIYF.

The chain carries TRBV6-5 and TRBJ1-4, with D perhaps TRBD1 (6 bases). The CDR3 has 15 residues. Per the germline V gene, CDR1 is MNHEY and CDR2 is SVGAGI. Between the trimmed V and J ends, which lost 8 bases and 7 bases, there was a span of 20 bases. CDR3 loop: CASLLAQGLGEKLFF. DNA for the CDR3: TGTGCCAGCCTCCTCGCACAGGGATTAGGTGAAAAACTGTTTTTT.

The J gene is TRBJ1-1, the V gene TRBV6-5, with D hard to call. Germline loops: CDR1 MNHEY, CDR2 SVGAGI. CDR3 length: 13 residues. V dropped 6 bases and J dropped 3 bases, with 11 bases sitting between them. CDR3: CASRTWDYTEAFF. For the CDR3, the DNA is TGTGCCAGCAGAACATGGGATTACACTGAAGCTTTCTTT.

V is TRBV5-1 and J is TRBJ2-1, with 12 bases that match TRBD2. The CDR3 runs to 15 residues. V gave up 4 bases and J gave up 2 bases; unmatched junction bases: 1. Germline loops: CDR1 SGHRS, CDR2 YFSETQ. CDR3 protein: CASSASGGAYNEQFF. CDR3 in DNA: TGCGCCAGCAGCGCTAGCGGGGGGGCCTACAATGAGCAGTTCTTC.

This chain connects TRBV11-2 to TRBJ1-3, with a weak D call TRBD1 (5 bases). The CDR3 consists of 17 residues. The V end lost 2 bases, the J end lost 2 bases, and 16 bases lay between the germline ends. Germline CDR1 is SGHAT and CDR2 is FQNNGV. The CDR3 protein is CASSLFGQGLAGNTIYF. DNA for the CDR3: TGTGCCAGCAGCTTATTCGGGCAGGGCTTGGCTGGAAACACCATATATTTT.

This clone was detected once. The chain couples TRBV19 to TRBJ2-3; TRBD2 aligns across 7 bases. V shed 3 bases and J 3 bases; nucleotides not matched to a gene: 3. Germline CDR1 and CDR2: LNHDA and SQIVND (reference sequence). This CDR3 is built from 14 residues. The DNA of the CDR3 is TGTGCCAGTAGTATGGCGGGAGAGACAGATACGCAGTATTTT. Encoded protein: CASSMAGETDTQYF.

The chain links TRBV3-1 (or the pseudogene TRBV3-2) to TRBJ2-1; D may be TRBD1 (5 bases). The CDR3 consists of 17 residues. V dropped 2 bases and J dropped 7 bases, with 21 bases sitting between them. Looked up from germline, CDR1 is LGHDT and CDR2 is YNNKEL (reference sequence). The CDR3 here is CASSQKQAYIGGNEQFF. CDR3 nucleotides: TGTGCCAGCAGCCAAAAACAGGCATATATCGGTGGAAATGAGCAGTTCTTC.

The genes are TRBV29-1 and TRBJ1-1, with a possible D match to TRBD1 (5 bases). This CDR3 region has 14 residues. V gave up 7 bases and J gave up 0 bases, with 15 bases separating them. Germline V gene lookup returns CDR1 SQVTM and CDR2 ANQGSEA. CDR3: CSAVGGGMNTEAFF. The CDR3 nucleotides are TGCAGCGCAGTGGGGGGGGGTATGAACACTGAAGCTTTCTTT. Filled out from reference TRBV29-1 and TRBJ1-1, the complete variable domain reads SAVISQKPSRDICQRGTSLTIQCQVDSQVTMMFWYRQQPGQSLTLIATANQGSEATYESGFVIDKFPISRPNLTFSTLTVSNMSPEDSSIYLCSAVGGGMNTEAFFGQGTRLTVV.

This chain uses TRBV18 with TRBJ2-4, with 8 bases fitting TRBD2. The trim removed 0 bases at V and 2 bases at J, leaving 6 bases unmatched. The CDR3 consists of 17 residues. CDR1 KGHSH and CDR2 LQKENI come from the germline V gene. In nucleotides, the CDR3 is TGTGCCAGCTCACCACCGTTGCTAGCGGGCACCAAAAACATTCAGTACTTC. Amino acid sequence: CASSPPLLAGTKNIQYF.

The chain is built from TRBV10-3 and TRBJ2-7; 8 bases map to TRBD2. CDR3 size: 16 residues. Germline CDR1 reads ENHRY; CDR2 reads SYGVKD. V was clipped by 6 bases and J by 0 bases; unmatched bases: 10. CDR3 DNA: TGTGCCATCAGCGAACGACTAGCGCGAAGCTCCTACGAGCAGTACTTC. It specifies CAISERLARSSYEQYF.

This clone was detected once. The V gene is TRBV11-2, the J gene TRBJ2-1, with TRBD2 matching over 9 bases. The length of the CDR3 is 19 residues. Germline assignment: CDR1 SGHAT and CDR2 FQNNGV. The junction had 10 bases not matched to a gene; V was cut back by 1 base and J by 0 bases. CDR3 residues: CASSLGGLAGIYSYNEQFF. In DNA, the CDR3 is TGTGCCAGCAGCTTAGGTGGTCTAGCGGGGATCTACTCCTACAATGAGCAGTTCTTC.

V gene TRBV5-4 combines with J gene TRBJ1-2, with 9 bases lining up with TRBD1. The germline CDR1 and CDR2 sequences are SGHNT and YYREEE (reference sequence). This CDR3 spans 15 amino acids. After removal of 3 bases from V and 2 bases from J, the junction contained 5 bases not matched to a gene. Here the CDR3 DNA reads TGTGCCAGCAGCTCCATTGACAGGGGGAACTATGGCTACACCTTC. Translated: CASSSIDRGNYGYTF.